This T cell receptor beta chain comes out of a study of cytomegalovirus exposure and HLA in healthy donors (dated by TCRdb to about 2017). Turning to the overall study: According to a later analysis, one platform produced both the approximately 110 validation repertoires and the 670 or so repertoires of the first cohort. The aim of the study was to test whether cataloging public T cell receptors could identify signatures of past pathogen exposure. A separate validation cohort of roughly 130 different subjects was used in addition to the approximately 610-subject first cohort. The study combined high-throughput TCR immunosequencing, statistical association of individual TCRs with disease status, and machine learning to predict cytomegalovirus infection status. Beyond this particular receptor, the publication reports: A total of 150 to 200 TCR beta chains were listed by the study as associated with cytomegalovirus. Cytomegalovirus status was reported to be diagnosed by the classifier with high specificity and sensitivity in both the original and validation cohorts. Subsequent analysis determined that TCRs grouped into clusters in the first cohort also showed a tendency toward co-occurrence across the 120 or so validation repertoires, and 94% of cluster scores exceeded 0. In vitro tests confirmed that a few of the cytomegalovirus-associated TCR beta chains recognize cytomegalovirus antigens. Across donors, most TCR sequences were observed very rarely, whereas some public TCRs were present in many individuals. The validation cohort had no HLA typing available for a later analysis, so co-occurrence within that cohort was assessed over all 120 or so repertoires. According to the authors, the approach could potentially be generalized to other disease states and immunological phenotypes.

The receptor library was made with the immunoSEQ multiplex PCR assay. On the authors' methods: A statistical classification framework was developed to diagnose cytomegalovirus status using the catalog of TCR beta chain sequences. This is the immuneACCESS table as TCRdb keeps it, with only in-frame sequences that have V and J called. A part of the clones is gone; compared with another copy, unresolved V genes explain less than half, and the rest is unexplained. That table supplies the V and J calls and clone size; D and trimming were determined from the DNA. Within this sample are about 200,000 clones, with less than 85% of them counted one time only. The top ten clonotypes cover 5.5% to 6.5% of the sample. Comments on this clone: The antigen it binds to is not known. It has no much larger one-base neighbor in the sample; base qualities were not kept.

Donors formed part of the validation cohort, which comprised 120 subjects and was distinct from the first cohort of 690 or so subjects. The specimen sequenced was PBMCs. The clonotype originates from a woman under 30 in good health and CMV-seronegative.

The CDR3 loop reads CASSPSPGGGYTF. In nucleotide form, the sequence is TGTGCCAGCAGCCCCTCCCCGGGGGGTGGCTACACCTTC. The chain is assembled from TRBV11-2 and TRBJ1-2; 5 matching bases give a weak D call of TRBD1. CDR1 SGHAT and CDR2 FQNNGV were looked up in the germline V gene. V is shortened by 5 bases, J by 7 bases, and the region joining them spans 14 bases. The CDR3 holds 13 amino acids from the cysteine to the phenylalanine. Only CDR3 DNA remains: 39 bases, in frame from the first base. Extended through the reference TRBV11-2 and TRBJ1-2 proteins, this CDR3 yields the full variable domain: EAGVAQSPRYKIIEKRQSVAFWCNPISGHATLYWYQQILGQGPKLLIQFQNNGVVDDSQLPKDRFSAERLKGVDSTLKIQPAKLEDSAVYLCASSPSPGGGYTFGSGTRLTVV.